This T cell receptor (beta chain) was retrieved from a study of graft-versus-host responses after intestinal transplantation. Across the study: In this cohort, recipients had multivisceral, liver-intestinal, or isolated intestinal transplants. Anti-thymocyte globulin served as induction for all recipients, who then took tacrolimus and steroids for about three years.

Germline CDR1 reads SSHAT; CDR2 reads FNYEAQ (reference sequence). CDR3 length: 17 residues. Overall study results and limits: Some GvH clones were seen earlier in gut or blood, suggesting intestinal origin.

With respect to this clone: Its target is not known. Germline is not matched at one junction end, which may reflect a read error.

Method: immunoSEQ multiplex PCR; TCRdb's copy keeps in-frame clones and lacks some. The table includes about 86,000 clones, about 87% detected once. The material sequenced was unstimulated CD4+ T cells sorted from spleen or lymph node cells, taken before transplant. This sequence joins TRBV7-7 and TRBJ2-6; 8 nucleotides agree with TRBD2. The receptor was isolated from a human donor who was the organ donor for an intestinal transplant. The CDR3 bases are TGTGCTAGCAGCTTAGCGGGATGGAGGACTGGGGCCAACGTCCTGACTTTC. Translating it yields CASSLAGWRTGANVLTF.